These T cell receptor beta chains were read from a single sample in a study of regulatory T cells in long-lasting Graves disease. TCRdb redid the calling of the multiplex PCR reads with MiXCR, one entry per CDR3 protein. The repertoire holds around 450,000 distinct CDR3 sequences, 15% seen once, with around 15% in the top ten. These records were also assigned to another study, of T cells in Graves' hyperthyroidism and ophthalmopathy.

The sequenced sample was peripheral blood mononuclear cells (PBMCs), obtained at new diagnosis, from a patient treated with antithyroid drugs. The receptors originated from a woman aged 25 to 39 with Graves disease. The CDR3 runs from the conserved cysteine through the conserved F or W. D genes are given only for firm matches. A row's size may be missing; if present it is once, few, many or a size class.

NA,many,TRBJ1-1,TRBV20-1,TGCAGTGCTTCCGGTGTCGGGTGGTCCACTGAAGCTTTCTTT,CSASGVGWSTEAFF
TRBD2,many,TRBJ2-1,TRBV6-2/TRBV6-3,TGTGCCTGCCGGACTAGCGGGCTAAATGAGCAGTTCTTC,CACRTSGLNEQFF
NA,NA,TRBJ1-1,TRBV19,TGTGCCAGTAGTGACGCGATTACAAACACTGAAGCTTTCTTT,CASSDAITNTEAFF
NA,many,TRBJ2-5,TRBV3-1,TGTGCCAGCAGCCGCGACCCGCTCGTCGATGGTGAGACCCAGTACTTC,CASSRDPLVDGETQYF
NA,many,TRBJ1-6,TRBV11-3,TGTGCCAGCAGCCCCTCCGACATTTGGAATTCACCCCTCCACTTT,CASSPSDIWNSPLHF
NA,few,TRBJ2-3,TRBV7-8,TGTGCCAGCAGCTTAGTGGGCGGACTCACAGATACGCAGTATTTT,CASSLVGGLTDTQYF
NA,many,TRBJ1-1,TRBV3-1,TGTGCCAGCAGCCAAGGGTCGCTAACTGAAGCTTTCTTT,CASSQGSLTEAFF
NA,many,TRBJ1-1,TRBV30,TGTGCCTGGAGTGTCTTGGGCAGGGGATCTGAAGCTTTCTTT,CAWSVLGRGSEAFF
NA,many,TRBJ2-7,TRBV4-2,TGTGCCAGCAGCCAAGACAGGGGCGGCTACGAGCAGTACTTC,CASSQDRGGYEQYF
TRBD1,many,TRBJ2-5,TRBV5-1,TGCGCCAGCAGCTACAGGGGAAACCAAGAGACCCAGTACTTC,CASSYRGNQETQYF
NA,NA,TRBJ2-7,TRBV6-1,TGTGCCAGCAGCCCTTCTGAGGGCTCCTACGAGCAGTACTTC,CASSPSEGSYEQYF
NA,NA,TRBJ2-1,TRBV28,TGTGCCAGCAGTTTAAGGGGGATCTACAATGAGCAGTTCTTC,CASSLRGIYNEQFF
NA,many,TRBJ2-7,TRBV27,TGTGCCAGCAGTCCTCGTCTAGCGAGTATCTACGAGCAGTACTTC,CASSPRLASIYEQYF
TRBD1,many,TRBJ2-3,TRBV3-1,TGTGCCAGCAGCCCTTGGACAGGGGACGGTCTCGTCGATACGCAGTATTTT,CASSPWTGDGLVDTQYF
TRBD1,many,TRBJ2-7,TRBV11-2,TGTGCCAGCAGCTCAATTCGGGACAGGGTATTGGACGAGCAGTACTTC,CASSSIRDRVLDEQYF
TRBD2,many,TRBJ2-7,TRBV10-3,TGTGCCATCAGTGAGGCCCGCAGCGGGAGTGGCATTAGCGAGCAGTACTTC,CAISEARSGSGISEQYF
NA,NA,TRBJ2-7,TRBV9,TGTGCCAGCAGCGTAGAGGCTAGCGATTCCTACGAGCAGTACTTC,CASSVEASDSYEQYF
NA,many,TRBJ2-7,TRBV30,TGTGCCTGGAGTCTAGCGCACTACGAGCAGTACTTC,CAWSLAHYEQYF
NA,many,TRBJ2-7,TRBV27,TGTGCCAGCAGCACAGGGGACTCCCGTTACGAGCAGTACTTC,CASSTGDSRYEQYF
NA,NA,TRBJ1-6,TRBV5-1,TGTGCCAGCAGCGTCGACCTTATATCTACAGGGCCAGAGGATTCACCCCTCCACTTT,CASSVDLISTGPEDSPLHF
NA,few,TRBJ2-1,TRBV7-8,TGTGCCAGCAGCTTAGTATCGACGGCGGGTGGGGCCTACAATGAGCAGTTCTTC,CASSLVSTAGGAYNEQFF
NA,NA,TRBJ2-7,TRBV6-9,TGTGCCAGCAGTTATGGGAGTAGCGGTACCTACGGGCAGTACTTC,CASSYGSSGTYGQYF
TRBD1,many,TRBJ1-2,TRBV12-3/TRBV12-4,TGTGCCACCTCCGGGACAGATCAAACCAACATCTATGGCTACACCTTC,CATSGTDQTNIYGYTF
NA,many,TRBJ2-1,TRBV18,TGTGCCAGCTCACCCGGGGAGAGCAATGAGCAGTTCTTC,CASSPGESNEQFF
TRBD1,many,TRBJ1-2,TRBV10-3,TGTGCCATCAGTGAGCCTCTAGACAGGGTCTATGGCTACACCTTC,CAISEPLDRVYGYTF
TRBD2,many,TRBJ2-3,TRBV7-9,TGTGCCAGCAGCTTAGCGGGAACTAGCGGTAGCACAGATACGCAGTATTTT,CASSLAGTSGSTDTQYF
TRBD1,many,TRBJ2-5,TRBV6-1,TGTGCCAGCAGTGAACTGACAGGGGGGCAAGAGACCCAGTACTTC,CASSELTGGQETQYF
NA,many,TRBJ1-5,TRBV15,TGTGCCACCAGCCCCCGGAGTCCGCCCCAGCATTTT,CATSPRSPPQHF
NA,many,TRBJ1-1,TRBV10-3,TGTGCCATCAGTGAGTCTTTATCGACCATGACGGGTTCTGACACTGAAGCTTTCTTT,CAISESLSTMTGSDTEAFF
TRBD2,NA,TRBJ2-1,TRBV9,TGTGCCAGCAGCGTGTTAGCGGGAGATTTGGCCAATGAGCAGTTCTTC,CASSVLAGDLANEQFF
NA,many,TRBJ2-7,TRBV4-1,TGCGCCAGCAGCCAAGGTCGGGAGAGGGGTTACGAGCAGTACTTC,CASSQGRERGYEQYF
TRBD2,many,TRBJ2-1,TRBV5-1,TGCGCCAGCAGCTGGACTAGCGGGAGTAAAAATGAGCAGTTCTTC,CASSWTSGSKNEQFF
NA,many,TRBJ2-5,TRBV7-3,TGTGCCAGCAGCTTAGCGACAGATGAGACCCAGTACTTC,CASSLATDETQYF
NA,many,TRBJ1-2,TRBV29-1,TGCAGCGTTGAAGGAGACAAGGCGGGCTATGGCTACACCTTC,CSVEGDKAGYGYTF
TRBD1,many,TRBJ2-4,TRBV5-6,TGTGCCAGCAGCGGTGAAGACAGGGGGCTTGAAAACATTCAGTACTTC,CASSGEDRGLENIQYF
NA,many,TRBJ2-1,TRBV12-3/TRBV12-4,TGTGCCAGCAGCCCGAGGCAAAATGAGCAGTTCTTC,CASSPRQNEQFF
TRBD1,NA,TRBJ2-7,TRBV11-2,TGTGCCAGCAGTGGCCGGACAGGAACCTACGAGCAGTACTTC,CASSGRTGTYEQYF
NA,many,TRBJ1-1,TRBV27,TGTGCCAGCAAGTACGCTTTCTTT,CASKYAFF
TRBD2,few,TRBJ2-3,TRBV11-2,TGTGCCAGCAGCTTAGGGACTAGCTCTGGTACGCAGTATTTT,CASSLGTSSGTQYF
TRBD2,many,TRBJ2-5,TRBV7-9,TGTGCCAGCAGCCCGGGACTAGCGGGAAGTAGAGAGACCCAGTACTTC,CASSPGLAGSRETQYF
TRBD2,few,TRBJ2-7,TRBV4-1,TGCGCCAGCAGCCAACGCCCACCACGGGGGGACCGAACCTACGAGCAGTACTTC,CASSQRPPRGDRTYEQYF
NA,many,TRBJ2-1,TRBV11-2,TGTGCCAGCAGCTTAGGACGATACAATGAGCAGTTCTTC,CASSLGRYNEQFF
NA,few,TRBJ2-3,TRBV29-1,TGCAGCGTTGAATGGGGAACCGATACGCAGTATTTT,CSVEWGTDTQYF
NA,many,TRBJ1-1,TRBV29-1,TGCAGCGCAGGGATGAACACTGAAGCTTTCTTT,CSAGMNTEAFF
TRBD2,NA,TRBJ2-2,TRBV20-1,TGCAGTGCTAGAGACCTACTAGCGGGAGGGACCGGGGAGCTGTTTTTT,CSARDLLAGGTGELFF
NA,many,TRBJ1-1,TRBV20-1,TGCAGTGCTAGAGACGTTCGGGGCGCGGCTGAAGCTTTCTTT,CSARDVRGAAEAFF
TRBD2,many,TRBJ2-1,TRBV5-8,TGTGCCAGCAGCTGGGCGGGACTAGCGGGCAGCTCCTACAATGAGCAGTTCTTC,CASSWAGLAGSSYNEQFF
NA,many,TRBJ2-1,TRBV2,TGTGCCAGCAGGGCGGGTGAGCAGTTCTTC,CASRAGEQFF
NA,many,TRBJ2-5,TRBV12-3/TRBV12-4,TGTGCCAGCAGTTTAGATTCGAGGGTGGGAGAGACCCAGTACTTC,CASSLDSRVGETQYF
TRBD2,NA,TRBJ2-7,TRBV5-1,TGCGCCAGCAGCTGGCCCGGCCTGGCGGGAGGGAGCTCCTACGAGCAGTACTTC,CASSWPGLAGGSSYEQYF
TRBD1,many,TRBJ2-7,TRBV7-3,TGTGCCAGCAGCCGACAGGGGGCGAGGGAGCAGTACTTC,CASSRQGAREQYF
NA,many,TRBJ1-2,TRBV20-1,TGCAGTGCCCCGATTGGCGACAGTAACTATGGCTACACCTTC,CSAPIGDSNYGYTF
NA,NA,TRBJ2-3,TRBV28,TGTGCCAGCAGTTTTCCCCTGCTAGGGGAAAGGGGCACAGATACGCAGTATTTT,CASSFPLLGERGTDTQYF
NA,few,TRBJ1-2,TRBV24-1,TGTGCCACCATGAGGCAGCCCTATGGCTACACCTTC,CATMRQPYGYTF
NA,many,TRBJ1-1,TRBV6-9,TGTGCCAGCAGTTACGGACAGAACACTGAAGCTTTCTTT,CASSYGQNTEAFF
NA,few,TRBJ2-7,TRBV19,TGTGCCAGTAGTAGTGATTGGCGGGGTGAGCAGTACTTC,CASSSDWRGEQYF